This is a list of T cell receptor beta chains from one sample in a study of blood T cell repertoires in COVID-19. Some clones are missing from TCRdb's copy, which holds only in-frame ones; the method was immunoSEQ multiplex PCR. The data hold over 350,000 clones, with around nine tenths observed a single time. The sample comprised PBMCs or T cells enriched from blood (not recorded which). These receptors were taken from a woman aged 18-29 years with acute COVID-19. The CDR3 runs from the conserved cysteine through the conserved F or W. A D gene is named only where the DNA matches it firmly. Size tells how often a clone was seen (once, few, many) or the class of an expanded clone, and some rows leave it out.

V	D	size	J	CDR3	DNA
TRBV5-1	.	few	TRBJ1-3	CASSLAGSGNTIYF	TGCGCCAGCAGCTTGGCAGGGTCTGGAAACACCATATATTTT
TRBV28	TRBD2	many	TRBJ2-3	CASRRGLAVTDTQYF	TGTGCCAGCAGGAGGGGACTAGCGGTCACAGATACGCAGTATTTT
TRBV9	TRBD1	.	TRBJ2-7	CASSVGDSLYEQYF	TGTGCCAGCAGCGTAGGGGACAGCCTCTACGAGCAGTACTTC
TRBV28	TRBD2	.	TRBJ2-5	CASSFSRPGLGEETQYF	TGTGCCAGCAGTTTTTCCCGTCCGGGACTAGGGGAAGAGACCCAGTACTTC
TRBV7-3	TRBD2	.	TRBJ2-1	CASSLMSSGGAYEQFF	TGTGCCAGCAGCTTAATGTCTAGCGGGGGGGCCTATGAGCAGTTCTTC
TRBV5-1	TRBD1	.	TRBJ2-7	CASRPQGARNEQYF	TGCGCCAGCAGACCACAGGGGGCGCGGAACGAGCAGTACTTC
TRBV6-1	TRBD2	few	TRBJ2-1	CASSEDGGRAREQFF	TGTGCCAGCAGTGAAGATGGCGGGAGGGCCCGTGAGCAGTTCTTC
TRBV19	.	few	TRBJ1-2	CASSIRTNYGYTF	TGTGCCAGTAGTATCAGGACTAACTATGGCTACACCTTC
TRBV7-2	TRBD1	.	TRBJ1-4	CASSPGQATNEKLFF	TGTGCCAGCAGTCCCGGACAGGCAACTAATGAAAAACTGTTTTTT
TRBV4-2	.	.	TRBJ2-2	CASSQEGSAVGGELFF	TGTGCCAGCAGCCAAGAGGGTTCCGCGGTTGGCGGGGAGCTGTTTTTT
TRBV25-1	.	.	TRBJ2-1	CASSVRQPSYNEQFF	TGTGCCAGCAGTGTTCGACAACCATCCTACAATGAGCAGTTCTTC
TRBV24-1	TRBD2	.	TRBJ2-3	CATSDSLAGQYTQYF	TGTGCCACCAGTGATTCACTAGCGGGACAATATACGCAGTATTTT
TRBV2	TRBD2	once	TRBJ2-4	CASSVTRAGSNIQYF	TGTGCCAGCAGTGTCACTAGAGCGGGATCTAACATTCAGTACTTC
TRBV11-2	TRBD1	.	TRBJ2-5	CASSLDRTGRETQYF	TGTGCCAGCAGCTTAGACAGGACAGGCCGAGAGACCCAGTACTTC
TRBV29-1	TRBD2	.	TRBJ2-1	CSVFSGSYYNEQFF	TGCAGCGTTTTTAGCGGGAGTTACTACAATGAGCAGTTCTTC
TRBV3-1/TRBV3-2	.	.	TRBJ2-6	CASSIDSSGANVLTF	TGTGCCAGCAGCATAGACAGCTCTGGGGCCAACGTCCTGACTTTC
TRBV18	TRBD1	.	TRBJ2-7	CASSPGTGAYEQYF	TGTGCCAGCTCACCCGGGACAGGGGCCTACGAGCAGTACTTC
TRBV27	.	few	TRBJ2-7	CASSLAGTTYEQYF	TGTGCCAGCAGTTTAGCGGGGACGACCTACGAGCAGTACTTC
TRBV5-1	TRBD1	.	TRBJ2-5	CASSFGQGEETQYF	TGCGCCAGCAGCTTCGGACAGGGGGAAGAGACCCAGTACTTC
TRBV6-5	TRBD1	.	TRBJ2-7	CASSRQGYEQYF	TGTGCCAGCAGCCGACAGGGCTACGAGCAGTACTTC
TRBV2	TRBD1	.	TRBJ2-7	CARARDSYEQYF	TGTGCCAGGGCCCGGGACAGCTACGAGCAGTACTTC
TRBV30	TRBD1	.	TRBJ2-7	CAWSQGAFDEQYF	TGTGCCTGGAGTCAGGGGGCATTCGACGAGCAGTACTTC
TRBV4-3	TRBD1	.	TRBJ1-6	CASSPGQGNSPLHF	TGCGCCAGCAGCCCCGGACAGGGAAATTCACCCCTCCACTTT
TRBV5-4	TRBD1	.	TRBJ1-1	CASSLGQGWGTEAFF	TGTGCCAGCAGCTTGGGACAGGGGTGGGGGACTGAAGCTTTCTTT
TRBV7-2	TRBD1	.	TRBJ2-7	CASSLGGQLYEQYF	TGTGCCAGCAGCTTAGGGGGACAGCTTTACGAGCAGTACTTC
TRBV19	.	.	TRBJ1-3	CASSDTGSGNTIYF	TGTGCCAGTAGTGATACAGGGTCTGGAAACACCATATATTTT
TRBV7-9	.	.	TRBJ2-7	CASSLVPPPGSSYEQYF	TGTGCCAGCAGCTTAGTTCCACCCCCGGGGTCCTCCTACGAGCAGTACTTC
TRBV4-1	TRBD1	.	TRBJ1-1	CASSSRTGGTEAFF	TGCGCCAGCAGCAGCCGGACAGGGGGCACTGAAGCTTTCTTT
TRBV11-3	TRBD2	.	TRBJ2-1	CASRFPKTSGSYNEQFF	TGTGCCAGCAGGTTCCCCAAGACTAGCGGGAGTTACAATGAGCAGTTCTTC
TRBV10-2	.	.	TRBJ1-5	CASRAGLGPQPQHF	TGCGCCAGCAGAGCAGGGTTAGGGCCTCAGCCCCAGCATTTT
TRBV2	TRBD2	.	TRBJ2-7	CASSELMRELSEQYF	TGTGCCAGCAGTGAACTTATGCGGGAGTTATCCGAGCAGTACTTC
TRBV28	.	.	TRBJ1-3	CASSQGIGNTIYF	TGTGCCAGCAGCCAGGGGATAGGAAACACCATATATTTT
TRBV29-1	.	.	TRBJ1-4	CSVARTDNEKLFF	TGCAGCGTTGCAAGGACAGATAATGAAAAACTGTTTTTT
TRBV27	.	.	TRBJ2-2	CATKRNTGELFF	TGTGCAACCAAGCGGAACACCGGGGAGCTGTTTTTT
TRBV27	TRBD1	.	TRBJ1-6	CASRIQGTYNSPLHF	TGTGCCAGCAGAATACAGGGGACTTATAATTCACCCCTCCACTTT
TRBV5-6	TRBD2	few	TRBJ2-3	CASSFTSGETDTQYF	TGTGCCAGCAGCTTCACTAGCGGGGAGACAGATACGCAGTATTTT
TRBV9	TRBD1	.	TRBJ2-2	CASSAAGTGVAGELFF	TGTGCCAGCAGCGCTGCCGGGACAGGGGTAGCGGGGGAGCTGTTTTTT
TRBV28	TRBD1	.	TRBJ2-5	CASIKKGAGETQYF	TGTGCCAGCATAAAAAAGGGGGCTGGGGAGACCCAGTACTTC
TRBV28	TRBD1	few	TRBJ2-2	CAATPRTTGRNTGELFF	TGTGCCGCCACCCCGAGAACGACAGGGCGAAACACCGGGGAGCTGTTTTTT
TRBV5-1	.	.	TRBJ2-7	CASSLTADAASYEQYF	TGCGCCAGCAGCTTAACAGCGGACGCGGCCTCCTACGAGCAGTACTTC
TRBV19	.	.	TRBJ1-2	CASNSEVYGYTF	TGTGCCAGCAACTCTGAGGTCTATGGCTACACCTTC
TRBV24-1	TRBD1	.	TRBJ2-5	CATSGAERQGAAQETQYF	TGTGCCACCAGTGGTGCCGAAAGACAGGGGGCGGCCCAAGAGACCCAGTACTTC
TRBV27	TRBD2	.	TRBJ2-1	CASDPGLAFYNEQFF	TGTGCCAGCGATCCGGGACTAGCGTTCTACAATGAGCAGTTCTTC
TRBV7-6	.	.	TRBJ2-5	CASSHRVGQPSSLQETQYF	TGTGCCAGCAGCCACCGGGTCGGCCAGCCCTCCTCCTTACAAGAGACCCAGTACTTC
TRBV28	.	.	TRBJ2-7	CASSLASYEQYF	TGTGCCAGCAGCCTAGCCAGCTACGAGCAGTACTTC
TRBV28	.	.	TRBJ1-4	CASSRSGSTTNEKLFF	TGTGCCAGCAGCCGAAGCGGGAGCACAACTAATGAAAAACTGTTTTTT
TRBV30	.	.	TRBJ1-4	CAWTVPGFNEKLFF	TGTGCCTGGACTGTTCCGGGATTCAATGAAAAACTGTTTTTT
TRBV10-1	TRBD1	.	TRBJ1-3	CASSEQGSGNTIYF	TGCGCCAGCAGTGAACAGGGGTCTGGAAACACCATATATTTT
TRBV30	.	.	TRBJ2-5	CAWSTLGVPGKTQYF	TGTGCCTGGAGTACCCTCGGGGTACCCGGAAAGACCCAGTACTTC
TRBV11-2	.	.	TRBJ2-5	CASSPGQGRETQYF	TGTGCCAGCAGCCCCGGGCAGGGGCGGGAGACCCAGTACTTC
TRBV7-2	TRBD2	.	TRBJ2-3	CASSLRTSGTDTQYF	TGTGCCAGCAGCTTAAGGACTAGCGGCACAGATACGCAGTATTTT
TRBV6-5	TRBD2	.	TRBJ2-1	CASSYGAGGPYNEQFF	TGTGCCAGCAGTTACGGGGCGGGAGGGCCCTACAATGAGCAGTTCTTC
TRBV19	TRBD2	.	TRBJ2-3	CASTDSGVSTDTQYF	TGTGCCAGTACCGATAGCGGGGTAAGCACAGATACGCAGTATTTT
TRBV15	.	.	TRBJ1-5	CATSREGSGQTNQPQHF	TGTGCCACCAGCAGAGAAGGATCCGGACAGACGAATCAGCCCCAGCATTTT
TRBV24-1	.	.	TRBJ2-5	CATSPDSPWGTQYF	TGTGCCACCAGCCCCGACAGCCCATGGGGGACCCAGTACTTC
TRBV19	.	.	TRBJ2-2	CASSWRGTPNTGELFF	TGTGCCAGTTCCTGGCGGGGGACACCGAACACCGGGGAGCTGTTTTTT
TRBV6-6	.	.	TRBJ2-7	CASSNQGYEQYF	TGTGCCAGCAGCAACCAGGGTTACGAGCAGTACTTC